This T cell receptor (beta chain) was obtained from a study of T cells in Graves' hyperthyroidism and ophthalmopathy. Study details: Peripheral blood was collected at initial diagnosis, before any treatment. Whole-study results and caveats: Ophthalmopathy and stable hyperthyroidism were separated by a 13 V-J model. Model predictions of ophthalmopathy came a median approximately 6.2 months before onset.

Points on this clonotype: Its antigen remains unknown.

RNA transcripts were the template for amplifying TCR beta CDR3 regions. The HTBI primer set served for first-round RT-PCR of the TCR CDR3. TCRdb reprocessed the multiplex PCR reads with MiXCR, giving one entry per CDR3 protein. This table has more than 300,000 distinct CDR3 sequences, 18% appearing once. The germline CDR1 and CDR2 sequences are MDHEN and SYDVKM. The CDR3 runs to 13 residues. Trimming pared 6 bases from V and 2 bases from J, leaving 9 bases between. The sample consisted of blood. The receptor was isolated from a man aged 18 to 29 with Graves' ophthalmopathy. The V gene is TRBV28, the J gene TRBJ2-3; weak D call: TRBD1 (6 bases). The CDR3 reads CASRDSFTDTQYF. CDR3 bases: TGTGCCAGCAGGGACAGTTTCACAGATACGCAGTATTTT.